This T cell receptor beta chain was documented in a study of cytomegalovirus exposure and HLA in healthy donors. Study-wide background: A later analysis reported the same platform for the 100 to 150 validation repertoires and the 500 to 700 first-cohort repertoires.

TCRdb's table, derived via immunoSEQ multiplex PCR, lists solely in-frame clones and lacks some. Of 50,000 to 65,000 clones listed, 89% are singletons. Points from the study as a whole: Among TCR beta chains, those listed as cytomegalovirus-associated numbered about 150. The CMV antigen specificity of a few CMV-associated chains was confirmed through in vitro analysis. According to a subsequent analysis, TCR clusters identified in the first cohort showed a tendency to co-occur across the 100 to 150 validation repertoires.

Germline V gene data show CDR1 as SGHTA and CDR2 as FQGNSA. With 4 bases removed from V and 5 bases from J, the gap between germline ends came to 22 bases. This CDR3 comprises 17 residues. Concerning this clone: Its specificity is unknown.

V and J are TRBV7-2 and TRBJ2-3; D possibly corresponds to TRBD2 (6 bases). The sequence was collected from a woman aged 18-30 years in good health and CMV-seronegative. Input material: PBMCs. This chain's CDR3 is CASSSGHGTPGGDTQYF. CDR3 nucleotides: TGTGCCAGCAGCTCAGGCCACGGGACTCCTGGGGGAGATACGCAGTATTTT.